The source of this T cell receptor beta chain is a study of OX40 agonist ivuxolimab in advanced cancers. In regard to this clone: Antigen specificity is unknown.

The table came from immunoSEQ multiplex PCR; TCRdb's copy has only in-frame clones and leaves some out. The sample has tens of thousands of clones; 90% are singletons. Trimming took 1 base from V and 6 from J; bases not matched to a gene: 16. Per germline, CDR1 SGHNT and CDR2 YENEEA. This CDR3 is 18 amino acids long. Whole-study findings and limits: Relative to CD4+, CD8+ T cells held more expanded clones on average. Some of the lowest clonal expansion was seen in partial responders at 0.1-3.0 mg/kg.

The study sampled blood at baseline, cycle 4 day 1, and cycle 7 day 1. The genes are TRBV11-3 and TRBJ2-5, with 8 bases aligning to TRBD1. This TCR derives from an adult with an advanced solid tumor such as melanoma, head and neck, liver or kidney cancer. The source was CD4+ or CD8+ T cells sorted from blood, collected in a trial of the OX40 agonist ivuxolimab. CDR3 loop: CASSLGEARGRESKTQYF. CDR3 coding DNA: TGTGCCAGCAGCTTAGGAGAGGCCAGGGGGCGCGAGAGCAAGACCCAGTACTTC.